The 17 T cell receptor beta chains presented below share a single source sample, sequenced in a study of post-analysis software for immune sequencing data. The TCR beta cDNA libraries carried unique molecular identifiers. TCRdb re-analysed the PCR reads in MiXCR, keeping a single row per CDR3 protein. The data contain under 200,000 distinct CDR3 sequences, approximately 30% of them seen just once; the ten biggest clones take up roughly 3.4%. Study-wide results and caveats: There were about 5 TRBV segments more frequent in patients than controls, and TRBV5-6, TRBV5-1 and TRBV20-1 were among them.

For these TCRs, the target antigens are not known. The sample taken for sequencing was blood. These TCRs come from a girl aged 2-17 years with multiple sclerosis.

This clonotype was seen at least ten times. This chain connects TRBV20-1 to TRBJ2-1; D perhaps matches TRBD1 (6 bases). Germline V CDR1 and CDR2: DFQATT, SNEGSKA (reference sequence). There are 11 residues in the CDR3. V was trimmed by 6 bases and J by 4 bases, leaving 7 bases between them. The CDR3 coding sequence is TGCAGTGCAACAGGGTACAATGAGCAGTTCTTC. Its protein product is CSATGYNEQFF.

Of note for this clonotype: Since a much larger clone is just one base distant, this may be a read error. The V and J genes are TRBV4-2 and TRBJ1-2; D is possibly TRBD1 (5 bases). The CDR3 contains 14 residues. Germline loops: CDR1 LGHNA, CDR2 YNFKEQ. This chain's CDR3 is CASSQPGRSYGCTF. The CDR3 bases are TGTGCCAGCAGCCAACCAGGGAGGAGTTATGGCTGCACCTTC.

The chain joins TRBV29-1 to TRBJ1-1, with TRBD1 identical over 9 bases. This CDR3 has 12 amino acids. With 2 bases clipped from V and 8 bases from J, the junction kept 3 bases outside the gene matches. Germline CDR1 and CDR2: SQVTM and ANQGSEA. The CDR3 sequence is CSVELGTGEAFF. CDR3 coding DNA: TGCAGCGTTGAATTAGGGACAGGGGAAGCTTTCTTT.

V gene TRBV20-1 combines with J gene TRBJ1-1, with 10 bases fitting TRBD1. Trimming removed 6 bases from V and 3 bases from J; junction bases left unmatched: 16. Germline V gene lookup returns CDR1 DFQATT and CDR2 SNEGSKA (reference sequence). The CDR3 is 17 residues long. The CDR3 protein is CSATGTGAGQYYTEAFF. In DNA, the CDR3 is TGCAGTGCGACCGGGACAGGGGCCGGTCAGTACTACACTGAAGCTTTCTTT.

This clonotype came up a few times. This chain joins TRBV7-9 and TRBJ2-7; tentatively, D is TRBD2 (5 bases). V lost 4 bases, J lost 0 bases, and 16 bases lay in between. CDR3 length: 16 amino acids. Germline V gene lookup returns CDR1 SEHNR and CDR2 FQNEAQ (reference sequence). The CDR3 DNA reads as TGTGCCAGCAGCTCCAGCGGAGCAGGCCGCTCCTACGAGCAGTACTTC. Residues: CASSSSGAGRSYEQYF.

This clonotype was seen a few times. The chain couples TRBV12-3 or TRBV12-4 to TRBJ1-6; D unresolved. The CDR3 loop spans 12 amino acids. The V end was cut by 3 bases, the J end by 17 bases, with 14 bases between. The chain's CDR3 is CASSFGPSEIHF. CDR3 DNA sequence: TGTGCCAGCAGTTTTGGCCCGTCCGAGATCCACTTT.

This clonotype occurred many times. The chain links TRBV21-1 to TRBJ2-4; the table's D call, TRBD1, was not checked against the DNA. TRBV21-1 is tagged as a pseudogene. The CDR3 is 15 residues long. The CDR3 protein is CASRNVGATKNIQYF. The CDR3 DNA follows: TGTGCCAGCAGGAACGTAGGGGCGACCAAAAACATTCAGTACTTC.

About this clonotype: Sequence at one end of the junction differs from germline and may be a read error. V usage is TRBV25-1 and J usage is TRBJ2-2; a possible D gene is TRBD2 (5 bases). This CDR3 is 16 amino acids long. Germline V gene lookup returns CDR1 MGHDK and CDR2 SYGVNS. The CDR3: CASSEFRLTNTGERFF. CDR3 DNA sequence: TGTGCCAGCAGTGAATTTAGACTAACGAACACCGGGGAGCGGTTTTTT.

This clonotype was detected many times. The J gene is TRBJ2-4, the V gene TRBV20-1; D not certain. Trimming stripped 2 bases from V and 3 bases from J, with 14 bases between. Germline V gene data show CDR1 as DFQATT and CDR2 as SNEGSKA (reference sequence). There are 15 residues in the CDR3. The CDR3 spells CSARSPGRSKNIQYF. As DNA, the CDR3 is TGCAGTGCTAGATCCCCCGGACGCAGCAAAAACATTCAGTACTTC.

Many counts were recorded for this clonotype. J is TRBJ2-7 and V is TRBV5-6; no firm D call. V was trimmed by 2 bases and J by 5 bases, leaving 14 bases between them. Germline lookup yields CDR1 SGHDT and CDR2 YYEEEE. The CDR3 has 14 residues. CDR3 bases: TGTGCCAGCAGCTTCAACAGCCCCAACCACGAGCAGTACTTC. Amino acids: CASSFNSPNHEQYF.

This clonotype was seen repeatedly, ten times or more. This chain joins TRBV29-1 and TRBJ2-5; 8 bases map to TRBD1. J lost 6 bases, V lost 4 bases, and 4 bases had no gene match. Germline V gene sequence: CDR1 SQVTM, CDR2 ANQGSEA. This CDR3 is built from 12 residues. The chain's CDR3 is CSVGRGLKTQYF. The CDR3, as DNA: TGCAGCGTTGGCAGGGGGCTGAAGACCCAGTACTTC.

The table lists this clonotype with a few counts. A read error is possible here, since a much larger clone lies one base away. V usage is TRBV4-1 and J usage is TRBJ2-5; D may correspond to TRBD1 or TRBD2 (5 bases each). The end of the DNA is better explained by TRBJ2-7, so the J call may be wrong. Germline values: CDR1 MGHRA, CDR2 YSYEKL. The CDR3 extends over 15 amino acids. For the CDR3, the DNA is TGCGTCAGCAGCCAAGTGGGGACCCCCTACGACGAGCAGTACTTC. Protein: CVSSQVGTPYDEQYF.

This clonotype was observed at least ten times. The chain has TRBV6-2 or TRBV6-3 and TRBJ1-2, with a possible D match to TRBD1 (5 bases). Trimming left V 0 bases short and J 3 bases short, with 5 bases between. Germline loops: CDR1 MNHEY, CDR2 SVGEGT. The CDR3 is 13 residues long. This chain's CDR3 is CASSYSTDYGYTF. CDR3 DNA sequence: TGTGCCAGCAGTTACTCGACAGACTATGGCTACACCTTC.

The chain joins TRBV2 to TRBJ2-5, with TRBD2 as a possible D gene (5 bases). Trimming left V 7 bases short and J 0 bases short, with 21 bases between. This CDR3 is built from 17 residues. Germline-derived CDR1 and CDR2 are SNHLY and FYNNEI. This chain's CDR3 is CASTRGSSDPYQETQYF. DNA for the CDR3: TGTGCCAGCACCAGAGGGTCAAGCGACCCGTACCAAGAGACCCAGTACTTC.

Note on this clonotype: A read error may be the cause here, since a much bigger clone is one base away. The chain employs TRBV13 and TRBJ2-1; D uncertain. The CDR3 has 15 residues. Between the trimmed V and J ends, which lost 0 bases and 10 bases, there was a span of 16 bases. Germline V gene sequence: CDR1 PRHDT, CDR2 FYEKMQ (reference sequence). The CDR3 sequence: CASSLGQPYTYEQFF. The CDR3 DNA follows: TGTGCCAGCAGCTTAGGACAGCCGTACACCTACGAGCAGTTCTTC.

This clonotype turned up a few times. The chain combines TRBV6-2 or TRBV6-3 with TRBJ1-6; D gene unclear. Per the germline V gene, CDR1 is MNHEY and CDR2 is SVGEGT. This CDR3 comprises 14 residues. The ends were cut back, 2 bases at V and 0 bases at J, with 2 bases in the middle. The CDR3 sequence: CASSYGSYNSPLHF. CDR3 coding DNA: TGTGCCAGCAGTTACGGCTCCTATAATTCACCCCTCCACTTT.

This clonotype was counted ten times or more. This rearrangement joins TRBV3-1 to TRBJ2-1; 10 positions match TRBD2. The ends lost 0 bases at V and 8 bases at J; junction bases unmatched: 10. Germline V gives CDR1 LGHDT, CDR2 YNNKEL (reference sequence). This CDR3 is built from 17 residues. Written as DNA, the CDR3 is TGTGCCAGCAGCCAAGAATCGGGAAGCGGGGGGGCCCATGAGCAGTTCTTC. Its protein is CASSQESGSGGAHEQFF.